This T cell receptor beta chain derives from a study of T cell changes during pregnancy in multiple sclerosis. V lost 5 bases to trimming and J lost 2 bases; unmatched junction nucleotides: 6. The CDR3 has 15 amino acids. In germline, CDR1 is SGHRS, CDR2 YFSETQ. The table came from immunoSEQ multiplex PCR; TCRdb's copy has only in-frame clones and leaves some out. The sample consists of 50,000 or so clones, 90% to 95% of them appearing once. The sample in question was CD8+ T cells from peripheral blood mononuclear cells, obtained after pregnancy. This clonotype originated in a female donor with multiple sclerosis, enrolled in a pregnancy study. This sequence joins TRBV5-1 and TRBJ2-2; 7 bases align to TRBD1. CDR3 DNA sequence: TGCGCCAGCAGTTTCAGGGGGTCCAACACCGGGGAGCTGTTTTTT. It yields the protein CASSFRGSNTGELFF.